The entry that follows covers one T cell receptor (beta chain) sequence. What antigen it recognizes has not been identified. No much larger clone exists at a distance of one base, and base qualities are not known. The data are from a study of blood T cell repertoires in COVID-19 (dated by TCRdb to 2019 to 2021). About the study as a whole: Collaborator samples came from the United States, Italy and Spain and covered acute and convalescent phases of COVID-19. The prospective study material was composed of cDNA or gDNA derived from T cells, B-cell-depleted T cells, or PBMCs. The dataset comprised deeply sampled blood TCRbeta repertoires from subjects exposed to, actively infected with, or recovered from COVID-19. The repertoires were released in a freely available public database intended as a resource for research on the immune response to SARS-CoV-2. Samples came from the ongoing ImmuneRACE study (first 160 participants) plus 1,254 subjects from 6 global collaborators. A de-identified subject ID, COVID-19 status, age in years and sex were almost always included in the sample metadata. Where available, HLA class I and class II types were taken from metadata supplied by the sample provider and were not determined by assay-based typing. Beyond this particular receptor, the publication reports: How much clinical and demographic metadata was included differed by source and by participant, and the metadata was provided uncurated.

In the prospective study, participants were 18 to 89 years old, resided in 24 geographic areas of the United States, and were enrolled through a virtual design. In the prospective study, participants were assigned to cohorts based on the clinical history participants reported in a screening survey and a study questionnaire. Exposed participants had been in contact, within 2 weeks of entering the study, with a person who had a PCR-confirmed or clinician-diagnosed case of COVID-19. Mobile phlebotomists in the prospective study collected whole blood, serum and a nasopharyngeal or oropharyngeal swab from every participant. Participants in the prospective study had the option to provide additional blood draws and questionnaires over a roughly two-month period. Before DNA extraction, blood samples from the prospective study were shipped at room temperature or frozen. CDR3 length: 11 amino acids, cysteine to phenylalanine. Only the CDR3 portion is preserved as DNA: 33 bases, with reading frame beginning at the first base. The germline ends are 9 bases apart after V is trimmed by 6 bases and J by 8 bases.

The immunoSEQ Assay, a bias-controlled multiplex PCR, was used to amplify TCRbeta CDR3 regions from genomic DNA. Concerning the study's data processing: Within the assay, amplification of reference gene primers was used to estimate how many nucleated cells each sample contained. To quantify the absolute abundance of each unique TCRbeta CDR3 rearrangement, sequence reads were collapsed and filtered. For each sample, productive Simpson clonality was calculated as the square root of Simpson's diversity index over productive rearrangements. TCRdb mirrors the immuneACCESS table, restricted to in-frame sequences. Some clones are absent from its copies; in checked studies, under half trace to an unresolved V gene, and the reason for the others is unknown. V, J and clone size reflect that table, while D and trimming were determined from the DNA. The sample table holds over 250,000 clones, of which approximately 78% were seen once. About 5% of the sample lies in the top ten.

Sequenced: PBMCs or T cells enriched from blood (not recorded which). The chain joins TRBV12-3 or TRBV12-4 to TRBJ2-3, with no reliable assignment of the D segment. The source of this sequence is a middle-aged man who had been exposed to COVID-19. The CDR3 reads as follows: CASSRIATQYF. The nucleotides read TGTGCCAGCAGCAGGATTGCTACGCAGTATTTT.